This T cell receptor beta chain was found in a study of radiation and T cells in renal cell carcinoma. The study, taken as a whole, reports: In blood, top tumor clones expanded by 2 weeks, shrinking by 4. Baseline intratumoral clonotype presence is unknown without pretreatment biopsies.

The assay was immunoSEQ multiplex PCR, and TCRdb's table has in-frame clones only and misses some. The table lists some 110,000 clones, around 84% of them singletons. Concerning this clone: Its antigen is still unknown.

The CDR3 is 15 residues long. The germline V and J ends were trimmed by 0 bases and 4 bases, with 13 bases remaining between them. Per germline, CDR1 SGDLS and CDR2 YYNGEE. The time point is: baseline pretreatment blood. Treatment of the sample: 15 Gy SBRT to primary tumor, nephrectomy 4 weeks later. After SBRT, blood was collected at 2 and 4 weeks, plus baseline. The sequences come from blood, collected from a patient whose treatment included radiotherapy and nephrectomy. The receptor's source is a woman aged 60-75 years with renal cell carcinoma. The chain recombines TRBV9 with TRBJ1-2, with D maybe TRBD1 (5 bases). The CDR3 DNA reads as TGTGCCAGCAGCGTAGGACAGAGGGCTTTCTATGGCTACACCTTC. This translates into CASSVGQRAFYGYTF.